This T cell receptor beta chain originates from a study of T cell repertoires in aging, cancer and after chemotherapy. In the study overall: Repeat sampling of healthy donors over several months to years showed clear clonal overlap. Roughly 8.8 million TCR reads made up the full dataset. Study observations and caveats: Compared with age-matched healthy donors, untreated hematological or solid cancer patients showed higher blood TCR clonality. Median generation probability rose over the chemotherapy interval in each cancer cohort, suggesting rebound thymic output.

Rearranged V-D-J TRB sequences were amplified with a mixed TRB-A/B primer pool. TCRdb re-derived calls from the multiplex PCR reads in MiXCR, one entry per CDR3 protein. The sample shows about 13,000 distinct CDR3 sequences, about a quarter of them seen only once. Notes on this clonotype: What it binds is not known.

The CDR3 has 11 amino acids. Germline V gene data show CDR1 as SGHTA and CDR2 as FQGNSA. The ends were cut back, 1 base at V and 4 bases at J, with 2 bases in the middle. The template was genomic DNA from peripheral blood, not RNA. Input material: blood. The chain has TRBV7-2 and TRBJ2-7; D unresolved. The receptor was derived from a human donor in good health. The CDR3 protein is CASSLDYEQYF. The CDR3 nucleotides read TGTGCCAGCAGCTTAGATTACGAGCAGTACTTC.